Listed below are T cell receptor beta chains from one sample, sequenced in a study of CD8 T cells in Susac syndrome. From the immunoSEQ multiplex PCR reads, TCRdb called clonotypes with MiXCR, one entry per CDR3 protein. The profile shows under 350,000 distinct CDR3 sequences, around 92% of them singletons. Material for sequencing was CD4+ T cells from PBMCs. The receptors stem from a human donor with multiple sclerosis. Both conserved end residues are part of each CDR3. D genes are given only for firm matches. Clone sizes are given selectively: once, few, many, or a class where the clone is expanded.

clone_size,d_call,j_call,v_call,cdr3_aa,cdr3_nt
.,TRBD1,TRBJ2-6,TRBV12-3/TRBV12-4,CASRRRDRETGANVLTF,TGTGCCAGCAGGCGCCGGGACAGGGAAACTGGGGCCAACGTCCTGACTTTC
once,.,TRBJ1-5,TRBV5-8,CASSGGIPNQPQHF,TGTGCCAGCAGCGGGGGGATCCCCAATCAGCCCCAGCATTTT
.,.,TRBJ1-2,TRBV24-1,CATSGRANYGYTF,TGTGCCACCAGTGGAAGAGCTAACTATGGCTACACCTTC
.,.,TRBJ1-1,TRBV12-3/TRBV12-4,CASSPTQWSAEAFF,TGTGCCAGCAGTCCTACACAGTGGTCCGCTGAAGCTTTCTTT
few,.,TRBJ2-3,TRBV7-8,CASSLGVNTDTQYF,TGTGCCAGCAGCTTGGGGGTGAACACAGATACGCAGTATTTT
.,TRBD1,TRBJ2-5,TRBV19,CASSSLGTVEETQYF,TGTGCCAGTAGTTCCCTCGGGACAGTAGAAGAGACCCAGTACTTC
.,.,TRBJ2-6,TRBV4-3,CASSPGRPLSSGANVLTF,TGCGCCAGCAGCCCCGGACGGCCCTTAAGCTCTGGGGCCAACGTCCTGACTTTC
.,.,TRBJ1-1,TRBV7-9,CASSRYWTAMNTEAFF,TGTGCCAGCAGCCGATACTGGACAGCCATGAACACTGAAGCTTTCTTT
.,.,TRBJ1-5,TRBV20-1,CSARDLLNSNQPQHF,TGCAGTGCTAGAGATCTGTTGAATAGCAATCAGCCCCAGCATTTT
.,.,TRBJ2-5,TRBV30,CAWSEHQETQYF,TGTGCCTGGAGCGAACACCAAGAGACCCAGTACTTC
.,.,TRBJ1-1,TRBV7-6,CASSSAGHADTEAFF,TGTGCCAGCAGCTCCGCCGGACACGCGGACACTGAAGCTTTCTTT
few,.,TRBJ1-4,TRBV2,CASSRIVEKLFF,TGTGCCAGCAGCCGGATCGTAGAAAAACTGTTTTTT
once,.,TRBJ1-6,TRBV19,CATTIRDSYNSPLHF,TGTGCCACCACTATCCGGGACTCCTATAATTCACCCCTCCACTTT
.,TRBD1,TRBJ1-2,TRBV29-1,CSAETGTGDYGYTF,TGCAGCGCTGAAACCGGGACAGGAGACTATGGCTACACCTTC